These T cell receptor beta chains were read from a single sample in a study of blood T cell repertoires in COVID-19. The data were produced by immunoSEQ multiplex PCR, yet TCRdb's version contains in-frame clones alone and is incomplete. This sample has approximately 260,000 clones; around four fifths occur once, and the top ten carry around 12%. Sequencing was carried out using peripheral blood. These TCRs come from a woman in her sixties with active or convalescent COVID-19. The CDR3 runs from the conserved cysteine through the conserved F or W.

v_call,cdr3_aa
TRBV6-1,CASSELGGEGLYGYTF
TRBV3-1/TRBV3-2,CASSQGFWASGGEETQYF
TRBV7-2,CASSPGQGNTEAFF
TRBV3-1/TRBV3-2,CASSQAGSPNQPQHF
TRBV15,CATSKGGGSYEQYF
TRBV14,CASSQDSQRGGVKQFF
TRBV25-1,CASSELGRTNEKLFF
TRBV30,CAWIGYVGTGTYGYTF
TRBV11-3,CASSLRGGNTEAFF
TRBV7-9,CASSPIKTGGNGYTF
TRBV24-1,CATGVGIGGLLLGGYEQYF
TRBV7-2,CASSLGRGRRGWTDTQYF
TRBV2,CASSKGTSGGELQFF
TRBV27,CAAGGPGGYTF
TRBV6-2/TRBV6-3,CASSATRKETQYF
TRBV6-2/TRBV6-3,CASSPAGTGSSYNEQFF
TRBV11-2,CASSSRAGGNYGYTF
TRBV5-8,CASSLVSGGYGYTF
TRBV15,CATSRDHSINYEQYF
TRBV6-6,CASTLRGYGYTF
TRBV19,CASIDRGVNTGELFF
TRBV9,CASSGSWKGASTDTQYF
TRBV19,CASNRGYTEAFF
TRBV7-9,CASSFSLAGMYEQYF
TRBV7-2,CASSLSPAGGTNEKLFF
TRBV12-5,CASGLGQSSYNEQFF
TRBV29-1,CSSTGDGNTIYF
TRBV9,CASSALGLAGGLETQYF
TRBV9,CASSPQGNEQFF
TRBV2,CASRVQGGYGYTF
TRBV6-6,CASRATGGPNYGYTF
TRBV5-8,CASNLQQNEKLFF
TRBV5-1,CASSLGQRPNTGELFF
TRBV7-6,CASSSAPPTYGNYGYTF
TRBV7-2,CASSLERAAEELFF
TRBV19,CASSIRAWGTGGSGELFF
TRBV7-9,CASSLAGGVYGYTF
TRBV6-1,CASSEVYTEPGNTIYF
TRBV27,CASSTDRVARMGSSPLHF
TRBV7-9,CASSGRGKGQDLYGYTF
TRBV7-9,CASIKTGAKHEAFF
TRBV9,CASSTPPGGQGAFNGYTF
TRBV30,CAWSKGQAADEKLFF
TRBV2,CASSVDREGANTEAFF
TRBV3-1/TRBV3-2,CASSPTGSNNYGYTF
TRBV5-6,CASSFWQEVYEQYF